These T cell receptor beta chains were read from a single sample in a study of T cell responses to AZD1222 COVID-19 vaccine. Only in-frame clones appear in the TCRdb table, and some are missing; sequencing was by immunoSEQ multiplex PCR. The data hold around 120,000 clones, with just over 85% observed a single time. Sequencing was performed on peripheral blood, taken on day 0 of AZD1222 vaccination. These receptors all come from an adult in good health. CDR3s include the opening cysteine and the closing phenylalanine or tryptophan. A D gene is named only where the DNA matches it firmly. Some rows mark clone size as missing; the rest say once, few, many or name a class of expanded clone.

j_call v_call d_call clone_size cdr3_nt cdr3_aa
TRBJ2-1 TRBV25-1 - once TGTGCCAGCAGTAATTACAATGAGCAGTTCTTC CASSNYNEQFF
TRBJ2-1 TRBV19 - - TGTGCCAGTACGGACCTGACACACAATGAGCAGTTCTTC CASTDLTHNEQFF
TRBJ1-4 TRBV10-3 - - TGTGCCATCAGTGAGTCCGGGGCAGCTCCTAATGAAAAACTGTTTTTT CAISESGAAPNEKLFF
TRBJ1-4 TRBV15 TRBD1 few TGTGCCACCAGCAGAGGAGGGGGCAGGGCTAATGAAAAACTGTTTTTT CATSRGGGRANEKLFF
TRBJ2-3 TRBV19 TRBD1 - TGTGCCAGTAGTGGGGGACAGGGGAGGCCCACAGATACGCAGTATTTT CASSGGQGRPTDTQYF
TRBJ2-3 TRBV6-2/TRBV6-3 - few TGTGCCAGCAGCCACCATCCAGATACGCAGTATTTT CASSHHPDTQYF
TRBJ2-3 TRBV7-9 - - TGTGCCAGCAGGCAAGACAGGTCCGATACGCAGTATTTT CASRQDRSDTQYF
TRBJ1-2 TRBV2 - few TGTGCCAGCAGGGATCTACAGGGATACTATGGCTACACCTTC CASRDLQGYYGYTF
TRBJ2-1 TRBV7-3 TRBD2 - TGTGCCAGCAGCTTAAACTTGGCTAGCGGGGGGAACAATGAGCAGTTCTTC CASSLNLASGGNNEQFF
TRBJ2-7 TRBV5-1 - - TGCGCCAGCAGCCCCCTGTGGTCCCACTACGAGCAGTACTTC CASSPLWSHYEQYF
TRBJ2-5 TRBV28 - once TGTGCCAGCAGCCAACCCACTCCTTCGAGAGAGACCCAGTACTTC CASSQPTPSRETQYF